Listed below are T cell receptor beta chains from one sample, sequenced in a study of Ad26.COV2.S vaccination and SARS-CoV-2 variants. Generated by immunoSEQ multiplex PCR, the TCRdb table keeps only in-frame clones and is missing some. Of some 270,000 clones listed, roughly 85% are singletons. The sequencing here drew on peripheral blood, taken in a trial of Ad26.COV2.S vaccine versus placebo. The source is a person between 18 and 60 years old who received the Ad26.COV2.S COVID-19 vaccine or a placebo. CDR3s include the opening cysteine and the closing phenylalanine or tryptophan. A D gene is named only where the DNA matches it firmly. Not every row has a clone size; where given, it reads once, few, many or a size class.

NA,NA,TRBV5-1,TRBJ2-1,19,CASSPMGGGSAHSYNEQFF,TGCGCCAGCAGCCCCATGGGGGGCGGGAGTGCCCACTCCTACAATGAGCAGTTCTTC
TRBD2,NA,TRBV4-3,TRBJ2-4,17,CASSQDRAGKGKNIQYF,TGCGCCAGCAGCCAAGATCGAGCGGGAAAAGGCAAAAACATTCAGTACTTC
NA,once,TRBV6-1,TRBJ2-3,14,CASSEGMGTDTQYF,TGTGCCAGCAGTGAAGGGATGGGGACAGATACGCAGTATTTT
TRBD1,NA,TRBV6-2/TRBV6-3,TRBJ2-3,17,CASSYRLGQGGTDTQYF,TGTGCCAGCAGTTACCGGTTAGGACAGGGGGGCACAGATACGCAGTATTTT
NA,NA,TRBV3-1/TRBV3-2,TRBJ2-2,14,CASSQDGFTGELFF,TGTGCCAGCAGCCAAGACGGATTCACCGGGGAGCTGTTTTTT
NA,once,TRBV19,TRBJ2-5,14,CASSIERGAETQYF,TGTGCCAGTAGTATAGAGAGGGGTGCCGAGACCCAGTACTTC
TRBD1,NA,TRBV3-1/TRBV3-2,TRBJ1-1,14,CASSQVGGGTEAFF,TGTGCCAGCAGCCAAGTAGGGGGCGGCACTGAAGCTTTCTTT
NA,once,TRBV3-1/TRBV3-2,TRBJ1-1,11,CASSQGTEAFF,TGTGCCAGCAGCCAGGGGACTGAAGCTTTCTTT
NA,NA,TRBV28,TRBJ2-7,14,CASTPGRGAYEQYF,TGTGCCAGCACCCCGGGACGTGGAGCCTACGAGCAGTACTTC
NA,few,TRBV10-3,TRBJ1-2,13,CAISESGGYGYTF,TGTGCCATCAGTGAGTCGGGGGGCTATGGCTACACCTTC
NA,NA,TRBV6-2/TRBV6-3,TRBJ2-3,18,CASSLDSHRGSSTDTQYF,TGTGCCAGCAGCCTAGACAGTCACCGGGGGTCTAGCACAGATACGCAGTATTTT
TRBD1,NA,TRBV6-2/TRBV6-3,TRBJ1-1,15,CASRPPGQINTEAFF,TGTGCCAGCAGGCCTCCGGGACAGATTAACACTGAAGCTTTCTTT
TRBD1,NA,TRBV3-1/TRBV3-2,TRBJ1-1,16,CASSQPGTGPITEAFF,TGTGCCAGCAGCCAACCCGGGACAGGTCCCATCACTGAAGCTTTCTTT
NA,NA,TRBV30,TRBJ2-2,15,CAWRDTGIGTGELFF,TGTGCCTGGAGAGATACAGGGATTGGCACCGGGGAGCTGTTTTTT
NA,few,TRBV5-6,TRBJ2-7,13,CASSLGHIYEQYF,TGTGCCAGCAGCTTGGGACATATCTACGAGCAGTACTTC
TRBD2,NA,TRBV4-3,TRBJ2-3,16,CASSRRTSGYADTQYF,TGCGCCAGCAGCCGGAGGACTAGCGGATATGCAGATACGCAGTATTTT
NA,once,TRBV7-9,TRBJ1-2,14,CASSFVRVGYGYTF,TGTGCCAGCAGCTTCGTGAGGGTGGGCTATGGCTACACCTTC
TRBD1,NA,TRBV9,TRBJ2-5,14,CASSPPTGEETQYF,TGTGCCAGCAGCCCCCCAACAGGGGAAGAGACCCAGTACTTC
NA,NA,TRBV25-1,TRBJ1-2,15,CASSSRQVPNYGYTF,TGTGCCAGCAGTAGCCGACAGGTCCCTAACTATGGCTACACCTTC
TRBD1,few,TRBV5-1,TRBJ1-5,24,CASSQSKVGKERDRGTCNNQPQHF,TGCGCCAGCAGCCAATCCAAGGTAGGAAAAGAGAGGGACAGGGGGACATGTAACAATCAGCCCCAGCATTTT
NA,NA,TRBV11-2,TRBJ1-1,15,CASSLKVWGSTEAFF,TGTGCCAGCAGCTTAAAGGTTTGGGGGAGCACTGAAGCTTTCTTT
NA,NA,TRBV12-3/TRBV12-4,TRBJ2-7,13,CASSWKGRYEQYF,TGTGCCAGCAGTTGGAAGGGGAGGTACGAGCAGTACTTC
NA,NA,TRBV4-1,TRBJ1-1,18,CASSQAVTIDRRNTEAFF,TGCGCCAGCAGCCAAGCAGTAACAATTGACAGACGGAACACTGAAGCTTTCTTT
TRBD1,NA,TRBV30,TRBJ1-3,17,CAWSAGTGGVYGNTIYF,TGTGCCTGGAGTGCCGGGACAGGGGGCGTGTATGGAAACACCATATATTTT
TRBD1,NA,TRBV6-4,TRBJ1-6,14,CASSPGTGNSPLHF,TGTGCCAGCAGTCCCGGGACAGGGAATTCACCCCTCCACTTT
NA,NA,TRBV9,TRBJ2-2,18,CASSPPTGGLENTGELFF,TGTGCCAGCAGCCCCCCCACCGGGGGGCTGGAGAACACCGGGGAGCTGTTTTTT
TRBD2,NA,TRBV27,TRBJ2-3,14,CASRLAGRTDTQYF,TGTGCCAGCAGGTTAGCGGGGCGAACAGATACGCAGTATTTT
NA,NA,TRBV3-1/TRBV3-2,TRBJ2-5,13,CASSPTGGRTQYF,TGTGCCAGCAGCCCCACAGGAGGCAGAACCCAGTACTTC